The rows below give T cell receptor beta chains drawn from one sample of a study of blood T cell repertoires in COVID-19. Here immunoSEQ multiplex PCR was the method, and the copy in TCRdb shows in-frame clones only, minus some. The sample gives a few hundred thousand clones, approximately 85% of which show up once; about 7% is in the top ten. The sample comprised peripheral blood. These receptors were taken from a human donor in a cohort sampled during active COVID-19. CDR3s include the opening cysteine and the closing phenylalanine or tryptophan. The D gene is left open where the match is weak. Where a row states a size, it is once, few, many or the class of an expanded clone; other rows omit it.

d_call,clone_size,v_call,j_call,cdr3_aa,cdr3_nt
-,-,TRBV10-1,TRBJ2-1,CASSENPRKFNEQFF,TGCGCCAGCAGTGAGAACCCGCGGAAATTCAATGAGCAGTTCTTC
TRBD1,-,TRBV19,TRBJ2-3,CASKGQGGDTQYF,TGTGCCAGTAAGGGACAGGGGGGAGATACGCAGTATTTT
TRBD2,-,TRBV24-1,TRBJ2-1,CATSDTGLAGGGEQFF,TGTGCCACCAGTGATACGGGACTAGCGGGGGGGGGTGAGCAGTTCTTC
TRBD1,-,TRBV12-5,TRBJ2-2,CASGSSIPGQGAGANTGELFF,TGTGCTAGTGGTTCATCCATCCCCGGACAGGGGGCGGGTGCGAACACCGGGGAGCTGTTTTTT
TRBD1,-,TRBV24-1,TRBJ2-3,CATSDWGRGIDTQYF,TGTGCCACCAGTGATTGGGGCAGGGGGATAGATACGCAGTATTTT
TRBD1,-,TRBV27,TRBJ1-2,CASSYITGEGYTF,TGTGCCAGCAGTTATATCACAGGGGAGGGCTACACCTTC
-,many,TRBV9,TRBJ2-2,CASSVEGQNTGELFF,TGTGCCAGCAGCGTAGAGGGGCAGAACACCGGGGAGCTGTTTTTT
-,-,TRBV18,TRBJ1-5,CASSRPREGNQPQHF,TGTGCCAGCTCGCGTCCCCGGGAGGGGAATCAGCCCCAGCATTTT
-,-,TRBV30,TRBJ1-5,CAWSVGDLRNQPQHF,TGTGCCTGGAGTGTAGGGGATTTGAGGAATCAGCCCCAGCATTTT
-,-,TRBV19,TRBJ1-5,CASRQANQPQHF,TGTGCCAGTAGGCAGGCTAATCAGCCCCAGCATTTT